This entry is about one T cell receptor beta chain. The antigen it binds to is not known. The input lacks base qualities; no much larger clone sits a single base away. This record comes from a study of blood T cells in healthy people across ages (dated by TCRdb to about 2015). About the study as a whole: In model experiments, template switching captured roughly one uniquely barcoded TCR beta cDNA molecule for every two T cells. Age-related changes in TCR beta repertoire diversity were measured in the study by deep sequencing normalized with unique cDNA molecular identifiers. To avoid experimental bias, donors of different ages were spread randomly across the sequencing lanes. The donors were split into four age groups: young (average around 15 years), middle-aged (about 40), aged (more than 55) and long-lived (approximately 80). Two additional independent replicas of 1 million unique cDNA reads from the same blood draw were analyzed for two donors (one aged 18 to 30 and one aged 80 or older). The paper as a whole reports these results and caveats: As age increased, observed TCR beta diversity per million T cells dropped in a roughly linear way, and a significant reduction was already evident by age 40. The CMV infection status of donors was not known, potentially confounding age-related changes in expanded clonotypes. The long-lived group showed more naive CD4+ T cells, fewer expanded clones and increased TCR diversity than the aged group, suggesting age selection. Bulk unsorted PBMC profiling prevented conclusive comparison of naive and antigen-experienced compartments. Total diversity estimates from one million sequenced T cells were considered lower bounds and underestimates. A strong correlation was found between observed TCR beta diversity and the percentage of naive T cells measured by flow cytometry.

Donors were 35 to 40 systemically healthy Caucasian individuals from Russia aged about 6 to 100 years. Around 10 milliliters of peripheral blood were collected from each donor into EDTA-treated Vacutainer tubes. Ficoll-Paque density-gradient centrifugation was used to isolate PBMCs, with at least 6.5 million per sample. Trizol reagent was used to extract total RNA from the PBMCs, yielding at least 5.5 micrograms per sample. Naive CD45RAhigh/CD27high T cell percentages were measured by flow cytometry on a PBMC aliquot from every donor. The method behind the library was 5' RACE. A second PCR of roughly 6 to 11 cycles was performed with a sample-barcoded 5' primer and a J-beta primer mix. A unique molecular identifier was introduced onto each TCR beta cDNA molecule by a template-switch 5' adaptor carrying 12 random nucleotides. At least 3 million CDR3-containing paired-end reads were obtained from each sample. First-strand cDNA synthesis was performed from all RNA using the Mint cDNA synthesis kit, with priming by a TRBC-specific oligonucleotide. Following uracil-DNA glycosylase treatment, a first 18-cycle PCR with universal primers M1SS and BC2_uni_R was performed on all cDNA. For the original study's pipeline: Normalization of each sample was performed by random selection of 1 million high-quality reads, each carrying a distinct molecular identifier. Instead of being binned into consensus sequences, reads that shared molecular identifiers were thrown out. MiTCR, set to a Q25 quality threshold and the strictest error-elimination algorithm, was used for CDR3 identification, clonotype clustering and error correction. A nonparametric unseen species model with Euler transformation was used to estimate lower-bound total TCR beta diversity. Using fastp trimming at Q25 and MiXCR clonotype assembly, TCRdb reanalyzed the public sequencing data and kept in-frame beta chains. Each CDR3 protein appears once, grouped with its most common genes and DNA. TCRdb's processing, not the authors', yielded these V and J calls. The sample data list fewer than 2 million distinct CDR3 sequences, and 39% of these were observed just once. The ten largest clonotypes hold roughly 23% of the sample.

CDR1 MNHEY and CDR2 SVGAGI are derived from the germline V gene. V lost 6 bases and J lost 8 bases; the stretch between them is 11 bases long. The CDR3 goes from the cysteine to the phenylalanine over 13 residues. The DNA shown is the 39-base CDR3, in frame from base 1. This receptor was identified in a human donor in good health. In this chain, TRBV6-5 is recombined with TRBJ1-6, with a weak D call of TRBD1 (5 bases match). The sequencing input was blood. CDR3 loop: CASSLGTDSPLHF. The nucleotide sequence reads TGTGCCAGCAGCCTCGGGACGGATTCACCCCTCCACTTT.